The clone carrying this TCR beta chain was observed a few times. Profiling relied on immunoSEQ multiplex PCR, and the TCRdb table lists in-frame clones only, not all of them. Among roughly 290,000 clones listed, roughly nine tenths were seen once. This specimen comes from a study of blood T cell repertoires in COVID-19. The V gene lost 3 bases and the J gene lost 6 bases, with 11 bases spanning the gap. Germline CDR1 MDHEN, CDR2 SYDVKM. CDR3 length: 14 residues. The rearrangement joins TRBV28 to TRBJ1-4, with a tentative D call TRBD1 (6 bases). The sample consisted of PBMCs or T cells enriched from blood (not recorded which). This TCR was recovered from a woman between 40 and 55 years old who had recovered from COVID-19. The CDR3 here is CASSLLQGDEKLFF. CDR3 nucleotide sequence: TGTGCCAGCAGTTTGCTACAGGGAGATGAAAAACTGTTTTTT.